This TCR beta chain was captured in a study of cytomegalovirus exposure and HLA in healthy donors. Findings of the study overall: Differences between HLA loci emerged in a later analysis of TCR association rates, with DRB1 most and HLA-C fewest.

60 Vbeta and 13 Jbeta primers were used in PCR. The protocol was immunoSEQ multiplex PCR, while the TCRdb copy is restricted to in-frame clones and leaves out a portion. The sample yields around 130,000 clones, around 85% seen once. The table lists this clone with a count of one. As yet, its antigen is unknown. This clonotype was obtained from a woman aged 25 to 39 in good health and CMV-seropositive. Sequencing was carried out using PBMCs.

Here the CDR3 DNA reads TGCAGCGGTCGGGGGGGGTCCTACAATGAGCAGTTCTTC. Its translation: CSGRGGSYNEQFF. V usage is TRBV29-1 and J usage is TRBJ2-1, with TRBD2 identical over 8 bases. V lost 7 bases and J lost 1; bases outside the gene matches: 3. Germline V lookup: CDR1 SQVTM, CDR2 ANQGSEA. The CDR3 has 13 residues.